This T cell receptor (beta chain) was recorded in a study of cytomegalovirus exposure and HLA in healthy donors. Whole-study context: Most genotyped donors, around 78% of 300 to 400, had Caucasian-associated genetic ancestry.

Study-wide results and limits: Follow-up analysis found HLA locus-dependent TCR association rates, highest for DRB1 and lowest for HLA-C.

The CDR3 sequence is 15 residues long. Germline loops: CDR1 SGHVS, CDR2 FQNEAQ. The V gene lost 1 base and the J gene lost 3 bases, with 11 bases spanning the gap. All the people who gave samples were healthy bone marrow donors. The study ran its PCR with 60 Vbeta and 13 Jbeta primers. The table came from immunoSEQ multiplex PCR; TCRdb's copy has only in-frame clones and leaves some out. The data contain around 140,000 clones, around three quarters of them seen just once; the ten biggest clones take up 6.2%. As concerns this clone: Antigen unknown.

The sequence was obtained from a woman in her thirties or forties in good health and CMV-seropositive. V and J are TRBV7-8 and TRBJ2-3, with D tentatively TRBD2 (6 bases). Input material: PBMCs. The CDR3 region is CASSLDGDSTDTQYF. CDR3 DNA: TGTGCCAGCAGCTTAGATGGGGACTCAACAGATACGCAGTATTTT.